A single sample is the source of the 25 T cell receptor beta chains below, sequenced in a study of T cells in Graves' hyperthyroidism and ophthalmopathy. RNA transcripts provided the source from which TCR beta CDR3 regions were amplified. With the HTBI primer set, the TCR CDR3 went through a first round of RT-PCR. TCRdb ran MiXCR on the multiplex PCR reads and lists one entry per CDR3 protein. Altogether more than 300,000 distinct CDR3 sequences are present, around 20% being singletons, with the ten largest covering over 35%. The sample was blood. These receptors were obtained from a man between 18 and 29 years old with Graves' ophthalmopathy.

CDR3 loop: CASSPPAGGAGGPNEQFF. The CDR3 DNA sequence: TGTGCCAGCTCACCACCGGCCGGGGGGGCCGGGGGCCCGAATGAGCAGTTCTTC. V gene TRBV7-9 combines with J gene TRBJ2-1; 8 nucleotides match TRBD2. Germline-derived CDR1 and CDR2 are SEHNR and FQNEAQ (reference sequence). The CDR3 loop spans 18 amino acids. Trimming took 8 bases from V and 7 from J; bases not matched to a gene: 22.

The chain uses TRBV11-1 and TRBJ2-2; 12 bases match TRBD1. Germline V CDR1 and CDR2: SGHAT, FQDESV (reference sequence). This CDR3 region has 16 residues. J was trimmed by 7 bases and V by 2 bases; bases with no gene match: 5. The CDR3 nucleotides read TGTGCCAGCAGCTTATCCGGGACAGGGGGCTTCGGGGAGCTGTTTTTT. Encoded protein: CASSLSGTGGFGELFF.

This clonotype appeared many times. The rearrangement uses TRBV9 and TRBJ1-1; TRBD1 aligns across 9 bases. V lost 3 bases, J lost 4 bases, and 7 bases stayed unmatched. The CDR3 consists of 15 residues. CDR1 SGDLS and CDR2 YYNGEE come from the germline V gene. For the CDR3, the DNA is TGTGCCAGCAGCGCCCACAGGGGGCTGAGCACTGAAGCTTTCTTT. Translation gives CASSAHRGLSTEAFF.

This clonotype was picked up a small number of times. The chain combines TRBV7-9 with TRBJ2-1; 9 bases align to TRBD2. V lost 6 bases, J lost 8 bases, and 14 bases stayed unmatched. The germline V gene has CDR1 SEHNR and CDR2 FQNEAQ (reference sequence). The CDR3 loop spans 16 amino acids. CDR3 in DNA: TGTGCCAGCAGTCGGGACTCTAGCGGGACAGTACATGAGCAGTTCTTC. It specifies CASSRDSSGTVHEQFF.

This clonotype has more than one count but fewer than ten. Its ends do not fully match the called genes, so a read error is possible. J is TRBJ2-2 and V is TRBV19; a possible D gene is TRBD2 (5 bases). The germline CDR1 and CDR2 sequences are LNHDA and SQIVND (reference sequence). The CDR3 runs 17 residues. The CDR3 DNA reads as TGTGCCAGTAGTCTAGACCCCGGGGTGGGGAACACCGGGGAGCTGTTTTTT. It specifies CASSLDPGVGNTGELFF. The whole variable domain, remainder taken from reference TRBV19 and TRBJ2-2, is DGGITQSPKYLFRKEGQNVTLSCEQNLNHDAMYWYRQDPGQGLRLIYYSQIVNDFQKGDIAEGYSVSREKKESFPLTVTSAQKNPTAFYLCASSLDPGVGNTGELFFGEGSRLTVL.

This clonotype was detected many times. The rearrangement uses TRBV6-1 and TRBJ2-6; D not certain. The CDR3 runs to 15 residues. V was cut by 3 bases and J by 0 bases, with 6 bases left in between. Germline V lookup: CDR1 MNHNS, CDR2 SASEGT. CDR3 in amino acids: CASSEIRSGANVLTF. CDR3 coding DNA: TGTGCCAGCAGTGAGATACGCTCTGGGGCCAACGTCCTGACTTTC.

The chain is built from TRBV5-4 and TRBJ1-1; the D gene is possibly TRBD1 (6 bases). CDR3 length equals 16 residues. Trimming pared 4 bases from V and 0 bases from J, leaving 16 bases between. The germline gives CDR1 SGHNT, CDR2 YYREEE (reference sequence). This CDR3 reads CASSQSTRGLNTEAFF. The CDR3 DNA reads TGTGCCAGCAGCCAATCGACCAGGGGCTTGAACACTGAAGCTTTCTTT.

This clonotype was recorded many times. The chain joins TRBV25-1 to TRBJ1-1; no clear D gene. V was trimmed by 2 bases and J by 4 bases, leaving 14 bases between them. The CDR3 has 15 amino acids. The germline V gene has CDR1 MGHDK and CDR2 SYGVNS. The CDR3 DNA reads TGTGCCAGCAGTGAACTCAGGAACCCAGGCACTGAAGCTTTCTTT. It specifies CASSELRNPGTEAFF.

This clonotype was seen many times. CDR3 coding DNA: TGTGCCAGTGAGCGGGACACTAACACTGAAGCTTTCTTT. Protein: CASERDTNTEAFF. The genes are TRBV2 and TRBJ1-1; a weak D match, TRBD1 (6 bases). The CDR3 is 13 residues long. The V and J ends lost 9 bases and 2 bases respectively, with 13 bases between them. In germline, CDR1 is SNHLY, CDR2 FYNNEI. The full variable domain, its missing parts supplied by reference TRBV2 and TRBJ1-1, is EPEVTQTPSHQVTQMGQEVILRCVPISNHLYFYWYRQILGQKVEFLVSFYNNEISEKSEIFDDQFSVERPDGSNFTLKIRSTKLEDSAMYFCASERDTNTEAFFGQGTRLTVV.

There are many counts of this clonotype. The chain recombines TRBV11-2 with TRBJ1-6; unclear D gene. Trimming left V 0 bases short and J 0 bases short, with 12 bases between. The CDR3 has 18 amino acids. CDR1 and CDR2 (germline): SGHAT, FQNNGV. CDR3 coding DNA: TGTGCCAGCAGCTTAGATTTGCGTGAGAGCTCCTATAATTCACCCCTCCACTTT. Protein sequence: CASSLDLRESSYNSPLHF.

The chain couples TRBV6-1 to TRBJ1-4; tentative D call: TRBD1 (6 bases). Trimming removed 5 bases at V and 7 bases at J, with 14 bases between. The CDR3 is made up of 14 amino acids. Germline V gene data show CDR1 as MNHNS and CDR2 as SASEGT. CDR3 residues: CASSWTVEREKLFF. The CDR3 DNA sequence: TGTGCCAGCAGTTGGACAGTCGAGCGTGAAAAACTGTTTTTT.

This clonotype was observed a handful of times. The chain combines TRBV12-3 or TRBV12-4 with TRBJ2-2, with 7 bases that match TRBD1. CDR3 length: 16 amino acids. Unmatched junction bases numbered 9, after V lost 7 bases and J lost 1 base. The CDR3 bases are TGTGCCAGCACTTATAGACAGGGACAGAACACCGGGGAGCTGTTTTTT. It specifies CASTYRQGQNTGELFF.

This clonotype was detected many times. The chain is built from TRBV7-9 and TRBJ2-3, with D maybe TRBD2 (5 bases). CDR1 SEHNR and CDR2 FQNEAQ come from the germline V gene (reference sequence). CDR3 size: 14 residues. Between the trimmed V and J ends, which lost 5 bases and 0 bases, there was a span of 9 bases. In nucleotides, the CDR3 is TGTGCCAGCAGCCGCCGGGATAGCACAGATACGCAGTATTTT. This codes for CASSRRDSTDTQYF.

This clonotype was counted ten times or more. V is TRBV6-1 and J is TRBJ1-1, with TRBD1 as a possible D gene (5 bases). V was trimmed by 7 bases and J by 2 bases, leaving 11 bases between them. Germline lookup yields CDR1 MNHNS and CDR2 SASEGT. The CDR3 consists of 13 residues. The CDR3 coding sequence is TGTGCCAGCAATAGCGGGGCTAACACTGAAGCTTTCTTT. As protein: CASNSGANTEAFF.

This clonotype was counted many times. V gene TRBV3-1 combines with J gene TRBJ2-7; TRBD2 might be the D (5 bases). Trimming removed 6 bases at V and 2 bases at J, with 11 bases between. The CDR3 spans 13 residues. Per germline, CDR1 LGHDT and CDR2 YNNKEL (reference sequence). CDR3 coding DNA: TGTGCCAGCAGTTTGGCAGCGGCCTACGAGCAGTACTTC. It yields the protein CASSLAAAYEQYF.

As to this clonotype: As the CDR3 is not closed by the conserved phenylalanine or tryptophan, this likely results from a read error. The chain has TRBV27 and TRBJ2-7, with D tentatively TRBD1 (6 bases). This CDR3 region has 14 residues. V lost 5 bases and J lost 3, with 14 bases in between. The germline CDR1 and CDR2 sequences are MNHEY and SMNVEV (reference sequence). CDR3 amino acids: CASSHRDKDYEQYL. The CDR3 DNA follows: TGTGCCAGCAGTCACCGGGACAAGGACTACGAGCAGTACTTA.

The rearrangement joins TRBV2 to TRBJ2-5; D gene unclear. This CDR3 has 14 amino acids. Germline assignment: CDR1 SNHLY and CDR2 FYNNEI. Trimming left V 4 bases short and J 5 bases short, with 14 bases between. The CDR3 loop reads CASSGPGFDETQYF. CDR3 bases: TGTGCCAGCAGTGGGCCTGGGTTTGACGAGACCCAGTACTTC.

This clonotype was found a few times. The chain links TRBV2 to TRBJ1-2, with a tentative D call TRBD1 (5 bases). The CDR3 length is 14 residues. V lost 3 bases and J 3 bases, leaving 11 bases between the germline ends. In germline, CDR1 is SNHLY, CDR2 FYNNEI. Here the CDR3 reads CASSEERDDYGYTF. The CDR3 nucleotides read TGTGCCAGCAGTGAGGAGAGGGACGACTATGGCTACACCTTC. The complete variable domain, with remaining parts taken from reference TRBV2 and TRBJ1-2, reads EPEVTQTPSHQVTQMGQEVILRCVPISNHLYFYWYRQILGQKVEFLVSFYNNEISEKSEIFDDQFSVERPDGSNFTLKIRSTKLEDSAMYFCASSEERDDYGYTFGSGTRLTVV.

This clonotype was detected many times. The rearrangement uses TRBV7-6 and TRBJ2-3, with D perhaps matching TRBD2 (6 bases). The CDR3 has 14 residues. The germline V gene encodes CDR1 SGHVS and CDR2 FNYEAQ. Trimming took off 4 bases at V and 5 bases at J, with 13 bases between the two ends. The CDR3, as DNA: TGTGCCAGCAGCTCCCCCCTTAGCGGAGATACGCAGTATTTT. It codes for CASSSPLSGDTQYF. Variable domain in full (rest from reference TRBV7-6 and TRBJ2-3): GAGVSQSPRYKVTKRGQDVALRCDPISGHVSLYWYRQALGQGPEFLTYFNYEAQQDKSGLPNDRFSAERPEGSISTLTIQRTEQRDSAMYRCASSSPLSGDTQYFGPGTRLTVL.

Many counts were recorded for this clonotype. The chain couples TRBV5-6 to TRBJ1-1; D gene unclear. The germline V gene encodes CDR1 SGHDT and CDR2 YYEEEE. CDR3 length: 15 amino acids. With 4 bases removed from V and 3 bases from J, the gap between germline ends came to 16 bases. The CDR3, as DNA: TGTGCCAGCAGCCCCCCCGCTCCCCGTTACACTGAAGCTTTCTTT. Its protein is CASSPPAPRYTEAFF.

This clonotype was observed at least ten times. The rearrangement uses TRBV5-5 and TRBJ2-7; D gene unclear. Trimming took 4 bases from V and 5 from J, leaving 10 bases between them. The germline V gene encodes CDR1 SGHKS and CDR2 YYEKEE (reference sequence). The CDR3 extends over 12 amino acids. The CDR3 reads CASSLEWDEQYF. Written as DNA, the CDR3 is TGTGCCAGCAGCCTAGAATGGGACGAGCAGTACTTC. Full variable domain (remainder filled in from reference TRBV5-5 and TRBJ2-7): DAGVTQSPTHLIKTRGQQVTLRCSPISGHKSVSWYQQVLGQGPQFIFQYYEKEERGRGNFPDRFSARQFPNYSSELNVNALLLGDSALYLCASSLEWDEQYFGPGTRLTVT.

The rearrangement links TRBV7-2 to TRBJ2-1; 13 positions match TRBD2. V lost 2 bases to trimming and J lost 8 bases; unmatched junction nucleotides: 6. CDR3 length equals 16 residues. Germline CDR1 and CDR2: SGHTA and FQGNSA. The CDR3 reads CASSLRGLAGVYEQFF. In nucleotides, the CDR3 is TGTGCCAGCAGCTTAAGAGGACTAGCGGGAGTCTATGAGCAGTTCTTC.

Worth noting for this clonotype: Since a much larger clone is just one base distant, this may be a read error. J is TRBJ2-3 and V is TRBV3-1, with D possibly matching TRBD1 (5 bases). This CDR3 comprises 12 residues. Germline V gives CDR1 LGHDT, CDR2 YNNKEL (reference sequence). The CDR3 DNA reads as TGTGCCAGCAGTTTTGGTGTGGACACGCGGTATTTT. Amino acids: CASSFGVDTRYF.

This clonotype was seen many times. This chain joins TRBV25-1 and TRBJ2-3; 11 positions agree with TRBD2. The CDR3 consists of 19 residues. In germline, CDR1 is MGHDK, CDR2 SYGVNS. With 3 bases clipped from V and 0 bases from J, the junction kept 11 bases outside the gene matches. Here the CDR3 DNA reads TGTGCCAGCAGTGATCATAGCGGCCTAGCGGGGGGAAGCACAGATACGCAGTATTTT. The encoded protein is CASSDHSGLAGGSTDTQYF.

The chain carries TRBV5-1 and TRBJ2-7; 9 nucleotides match TRBD1. V dropped 2 bases and J dropped 2; count of bases not matched to a gene: 11. The CDR3 loop spans 17 amino acids. CDR1 and CDR2 (germline): SGHRS, YFSETQ. The chain's CDR3 is CASSFNMMGQGAYEQYF. The CDR3 nucleotides read TGCGCCAGCAGCTTTAACATGATGGGACAGGGTGCCTACGAGCAGTACTTC.